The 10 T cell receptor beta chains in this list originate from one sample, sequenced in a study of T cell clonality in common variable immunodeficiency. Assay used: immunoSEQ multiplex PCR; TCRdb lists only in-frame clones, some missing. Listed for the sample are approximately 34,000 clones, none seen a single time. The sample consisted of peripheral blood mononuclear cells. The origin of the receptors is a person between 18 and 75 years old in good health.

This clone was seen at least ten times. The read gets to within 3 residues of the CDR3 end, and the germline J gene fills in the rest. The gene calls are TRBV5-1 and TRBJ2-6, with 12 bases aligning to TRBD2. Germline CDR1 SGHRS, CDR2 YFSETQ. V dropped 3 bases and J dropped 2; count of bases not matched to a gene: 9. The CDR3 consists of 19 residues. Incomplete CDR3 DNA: TGCGCCAGCAGCTACCCAAGGCTAGCGGGAGGGCCTGGGGCCAACGTC. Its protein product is CASSYPRLAGGPGANV. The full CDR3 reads CASSYPRLAGGPGANVLTF.

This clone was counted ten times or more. The CDR3 is CASRGGRATNEKLFF. The sequenced part of the CDR3 DNA is TGTGCCAGTCGAGGGGGCCGTGCAACTAATGAAAAA. This rearrangement joins TRBV19 to TRBJ1-4; 7 bases agree with TRBD1. The read ends 3 residues shy of where the CDR3 ends; the end is completed using the germline J gene. With V trimmed by 8 bases and J by 0 bases, 6 bases remained unmatched. The CDR3 loop spans 15 amino acids. CDR1 is LNHDA and CDR2 is SQIVND in the germline V gene (reference sequence).

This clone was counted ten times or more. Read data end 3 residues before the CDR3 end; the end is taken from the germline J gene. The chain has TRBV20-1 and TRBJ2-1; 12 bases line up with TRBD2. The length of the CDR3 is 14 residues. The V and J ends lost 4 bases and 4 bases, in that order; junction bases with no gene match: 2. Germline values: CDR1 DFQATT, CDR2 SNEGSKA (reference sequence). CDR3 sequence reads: CSAIGLAGYNEQFF. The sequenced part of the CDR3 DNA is TGCAGTGCTATCGGACTAGCGGGGTACAATGAG.

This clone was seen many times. CDR3 protein: CASSKTSGRAGELFF. The DNA read from the CDR3 is TGCGCCAGCAGCAAGACTAGCGGGAGGGCCGGGGAG. V gene TRBV5-1 combines with J gene TRBJ2-2; the match to TRBD2 covers 14 bases. The read ends 3 residues early relative to the CDR3; the germline J gene fills the gap. Germline-derived CDR1 and CDR2 are SGHRS and YFSETQ. The ends lost 4 bases at V and 6 bases at J; junction bases unmatched: 2. This CDR3 has 15 amino acids.

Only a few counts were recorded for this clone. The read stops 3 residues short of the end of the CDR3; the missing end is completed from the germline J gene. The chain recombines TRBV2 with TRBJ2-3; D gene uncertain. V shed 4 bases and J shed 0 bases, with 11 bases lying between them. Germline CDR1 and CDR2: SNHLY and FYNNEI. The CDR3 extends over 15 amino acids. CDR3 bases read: TGTGCCAGCAGTGCGCGAGCGCTAAGCACAGATACG. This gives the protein CASSARALSTDT. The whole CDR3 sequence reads CASSARALSTDTQYF.

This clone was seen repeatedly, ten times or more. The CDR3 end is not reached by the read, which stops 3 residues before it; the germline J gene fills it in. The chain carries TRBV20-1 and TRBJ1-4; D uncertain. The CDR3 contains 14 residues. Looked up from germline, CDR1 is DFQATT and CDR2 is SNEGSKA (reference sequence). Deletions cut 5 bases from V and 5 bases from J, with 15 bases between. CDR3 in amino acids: CSAFPGSRNEKLFF. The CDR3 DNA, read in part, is TGCAGTGCTTTCCCCGGGTCTCGAAATGAAAAA.

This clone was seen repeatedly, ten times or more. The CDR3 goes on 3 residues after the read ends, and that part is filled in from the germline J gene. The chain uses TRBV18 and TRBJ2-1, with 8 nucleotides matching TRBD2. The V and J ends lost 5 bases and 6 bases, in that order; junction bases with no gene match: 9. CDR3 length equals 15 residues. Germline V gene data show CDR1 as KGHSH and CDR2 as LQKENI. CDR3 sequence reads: CASSFQGSGSNEQFF. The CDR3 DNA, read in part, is TGTGCCAGCTCATTTCAAGGAAGCGGGAGCAATGAG.

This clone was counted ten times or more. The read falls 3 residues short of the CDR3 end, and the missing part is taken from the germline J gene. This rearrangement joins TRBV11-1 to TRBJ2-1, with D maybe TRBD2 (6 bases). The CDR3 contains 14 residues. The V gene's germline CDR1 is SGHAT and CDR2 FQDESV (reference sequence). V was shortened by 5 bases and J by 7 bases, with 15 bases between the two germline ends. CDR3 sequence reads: CASSVQMEGNEQFF. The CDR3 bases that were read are TGTGCCAGCAGCGTTCAGATGGAGGGTAATGAG.

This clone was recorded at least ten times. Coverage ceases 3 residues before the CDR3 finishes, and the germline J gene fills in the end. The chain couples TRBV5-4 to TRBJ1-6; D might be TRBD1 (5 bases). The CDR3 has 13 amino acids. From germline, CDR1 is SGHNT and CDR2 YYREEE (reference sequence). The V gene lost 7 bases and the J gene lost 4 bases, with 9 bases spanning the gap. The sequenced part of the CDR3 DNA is TGTGCCAGCCAGGGAACTTATAATTCACCC. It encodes CASQGTYNSP. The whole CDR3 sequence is CASQGTYNSPLHF.

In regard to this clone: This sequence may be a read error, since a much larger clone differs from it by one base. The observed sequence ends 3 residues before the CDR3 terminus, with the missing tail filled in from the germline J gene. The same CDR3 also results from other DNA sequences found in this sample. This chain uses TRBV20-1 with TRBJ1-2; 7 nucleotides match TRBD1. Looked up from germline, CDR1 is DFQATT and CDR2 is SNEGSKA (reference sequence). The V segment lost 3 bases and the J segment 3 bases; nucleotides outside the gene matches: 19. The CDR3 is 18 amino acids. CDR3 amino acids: CSARAFQGGTEGYYGYTF. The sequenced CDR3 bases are TGCAGTGCTAGGGCATTCCAGGGTGGGACAGAAGGCTACTATGGC.